This T cell receptor (beta chain) was identified during a study of beta chain features in type 1 diabetes. General study results and limits: Possible PCR preference for shorter templates applied equally to patients and controls. There was a moderate but significant shortening of TCRB CDR3s in all four CD4+ subsets of Type 1 diabetes patients.

This clone has only a few counts. Its antigen remains unidentified. Every bit of the isolated RNA underwent reverse transcription, so sequencing read expressed TCRB transcripts. Method: immunoSEQ multiplex PCR; TCRdb's copy keeps in-frame clones and lacks some. The sample lists fewer than 150,000 clones, around 7% occurring once. Trimming took 5 bases from V and 1 from J, leaving 19 bases between them. Germline-derived CDR1 and CDR2 are SEHNR and FQNEAQ (reference sequence). This CDR3 contains 17 residues. This clonotype originated in a woman in her twenties or thirties in good health. The chain recombines TRBV7-9 with TRBJ2-3, with D maybe TRBD1 (6 bases). The sample taken for sequencing was central memory CD4+ T cells from blood. This CDR3 reads CASSPRTGIGRTDTQYF. The CDR3 nucleotides are TGTGCCAGCAGCCCAAGAACAGGGATCGGCCGCACAGATACGCAGTATTTT.